The next 13 T cell receptor beta chains were all read from a single sample in a study of identical twins. Using its own MiXCR run on the 5' RACE reads, TCRdb lists one record per CDR3 protein. Among under 900,000 distinct CDR3 sequences listed, 18% were seen once. These records were also assigned to another study, of T cells expressing NK-cell markers.

The sample consisted of PBMCs. These receptors were collected from a woman younger than 35 in good health.

This chain joins TRBV13 and TRBJ1-3; D uncertain. The CDR3 runs to 14 residues. V was trimmed by 7 bases and J by 0 bases, leaving 10 bases between them. Germline lookup yields CDR1 PRHDT and CDR2 FYEKMQ (reference sequence). In nucleotides, the CDR3 is TGTGCCAGCAACCGTCCTGTCTCTGGAAACACCATATATTTT. Its protein is CASNRPVSGNTIYF.

This clonotype was recorded many times. The rearrangement links TRBV12-3 or TRBV12-4 to TRBJ1-2; no clear D. The CDR3 has 14 residues. The ends were cut back, 3 bases at V and 2 bases at J, with 10 bases in the middle. CDR3 bases: TGTGCCAGCAGTTTTAACGTGGCCAACTATGGCTACACCTTC. This codes for CASSFNVANYGYTF.

The V gene is TRBV9, the J gene TRBJ2-7; D uncertain. CDR3 length: 13 amino acids. Germline V CDR1 and CDR2: SGDLS, YYNGEE. V was clipped by 4 bases and J by 5 bases, with 13 bases between them. The CDR3 loop reads CASSMWAQDEQYF. The DNA for the CDR3 is TGTGCCAGCAGCATGTGGGCTCAAGACGAGCAGTACTTC.

The sample holds many counts of this clonotype. The CDR3 DNA sequence: TGCAGCGTTCCCGAAGGCGGGAGCTACAATGAGCAGTTCTTC. This encodes CSVPEGGSYNEQFF. The chain combines TRBV29-1 with TRBJ2-1; the match to TRBD2 covers 7 bases. CDR3 length equals 14 residues. V dropped 5 bases and J dropped 3; count of bases not matched to a gene: 7. Germline V gives CDR1 SQVTM, CDR2 ANQGSEA.

V usage is TRBV5-1 and J usage is TRBJ2-1; D not resolved. The length of the CDR3 is 15 residues. Germline-derived CDR1 and CDR2 are SGHRS and YFSETQ. The V and J ends lost 4 bases and 6 bases respectively, with 17 bases between them. CDR3 region: CASSTAGVGSNEQFF. For the CDR3, the DNA is TGCGCCAGCAGCACGGCCGGCGTGGGAAGCAATGAGCAGTTCTTC.

The CDR3 coding sequence is TGTGCCAGCAGCTTAGCGCAGGGGGGCCCCTACAATGAGCAGTTCTTC. This sequence encodes CASSLAQGGPYNEQFF. The genes are TRBV7-6 and TRBJ2-1; D possibly corresponds to TRBD1 (7 bases). This CDR3 has 16 residues. Trimming took off 0 bases at V and 2 bases at J, with 11 bases between the two ends. The germline CDR1 and CDR2 sequences are SGHVS and FNYEAQ.

This rearrangement joins TRBV12-3 or TRBV12-4 to TRBJ2-7; TRBD2 matches 7 bases. J lost 3 bases, V lost 8 bases, and 7 bases had no gene match. There are 13 residues in the CDR3. CDR3 protein: CASAGVKFYEQYF. The CDR3 coding sequence is TGTGCCAGCGCGGGGGTTAAATTCTACGAGCAGTACTTC.

This clonotype was seen more than once but under ten times. This rearrangement joins TRBV4-2 to TRBJ2-7, with D perhaps TRBD1 or TRBD2 (6 bases each). Germline V gene sequence: CDR1 LGHNA, CDR2 YNFKEQ. The CDR3 is 15 amino acids. V was cut by 3 bases and J by 4 bases, with 16 bases left in between. CDR3 in DNA: TGTGCCAGCAGCCAGAACACAGGGACTTATTACGAGCAGTACTTC. Translated: CASSQNTGTYYEQYF.

A few counts support this clonotype. The CDR3 here is CRASGYQETQYF. The CDR3 DNA follows: TGCAGGGCTAGCGGGTATCAAGAGACCCAGTACTTC. The chain has TRBV29-1 and TRBJ2-5; TRBD2 aligns across 8 bases. In germline, CDR1 is SQVTM, CDR2 ANQGSEA. The CDR3 runs 12 residues.

This clonotype was seen more than once but under ten times. The chain employs TRBV20-1 and TRBJ1-2; no clear D gene. V was pared by 4 bases and J by 2 bases, with 17 bases between. CDR1 DFQATT and CDR2 SNEGSKA come from the germline V gene (reference sequence). The CDR3 contains 15 residues. In DNA, the CDR3 is TGCAGTGCTACGCCCTATCGGATTTCAAACTATGGCTACACCTTC. Translated: CSATPYRISNYGYTF.

This clonotype was detected only a few times. V usage is TRBV28 and J usage is TRBJ2-7, with 9 bases matching TRBD2. The CDR3 covers 15 residues. J lost 5 bases, V lost 4 bases, and 9 bases had no gene match. The germline V gene encodes CDR1 MDHEN and CDR2 SYDVKM. DNA for the CDR3: TGTGCCAGCAGTTCGCTTTCAGCGGGAGGAAACGAGCAGTACTTC. Amino acid sequence: CASSSLSAGGNEQYF.

This sequence joins TRBV19 and TRBJ1-1, with D unclear. The length of the CDR3 is 14 residues. With 7 bases removed from V and 1 base from J, the gap between germline ends came to 13 bases. Germline V gene sequence: CDR1 LNHDA, CDR2 SQIVND (reference sequence). CDR3: CASTRPGRNTEAFF. For the CDR3, the DNA is TGTGCCAGTACCAGGCCCGGGAGGAACACTGAAGCTTTCTTT.

This clonotype was recorded a few times. The chain recombines TRBV9 with TRBJ2-3; D gene ambiguous. This CDR3 region has 14 residues. V lost 0 bases to trimming and J lost 4 bases, with 9 bases between them. Germline values: CDR1 SGDLS, CDR2 YYNGEE. In DNA, the CDR3 is TGTGCCAGCAGCGTAGTCGCCGGTCCAGATACGCAGTATTTT. It encodes CASSVVAGPDTQYF. Variable domain in full (rest from reference TRBV9 and TRBJ2-3): DSGVTQTPKHLITATGQRVTLRCSPRSGDLSVYWYQQSLDQGLQFLIQYYNGEERAKGNILERFSAQQFPDLHSELNLSSLELGDSALYFCASSVVAGPDTQYFGPGTRLTVL.